Listed below are T cell receptor beta chains from one sample, sequenced in a study of blood T cell repertoires in COVID-19. The assay was immunoSEQ multiplex PCR, and TCRdb's table has in-frame clones only and misses some. The data hold fewer than 85,000 clones, with roughly 80% observed a single time. The specimen sequenced was peripheral blood. The receptors derive from a woman older than 75 with active or convalescent COVID-19. CDR3s include the opening cysteine and the closing phenylalanine or tryptophan. D genes are given only for firm matches. Size is stated for part of the rows, as once, few or many counts, or as a class when the clone is expanded.

D	size	V	J	DNA	CDR3
-	-	TRBV20-1	TRBJ2-1	TGCAGTGCTCCCTTCCCGCGAGAGCAGTTCTTC	CSAPFPREQFF
-	-	TRBV15	TRBJ2-3	TGTGCCACCAGCACAGGGGCAGATACGCAGTATTTT	CATSTGADTQYF
TRBD1	-	TRBV6-5	TRBJ2-2	TGTGCCAGCAGTCCCACAGGGGTTAGCACCGGGGAGCTGTTTTTT	CASSPTGVSTGELFF
-	-	TRBV7-3	TRBJ2-2	TGTGCCAGCAGCTCGCTACAGGGGGGGACGAACACCGGGGAGCTGTTTTTT	CASSSLQGGTNTGELFF
-	-	TRBV18	TRBJ2-7	TGTGCCAGCTCACCACGTCCAGGGGTCTACGAGCAGTACTTC	CASSPRPGVYEQYF
TRBD2	-	TRBV6-2/TRBV6-3	TRBJ2-7	TGTGCCAGCAGTTCTGGGGACCAAGCGGGGGCGGTTACCTACGAGCAGTACTTC	CASSSGDQAGAVTYEQYF
TRBD2	-	TRBV3-1/TRBV3-2	TRBJ2-5	TGTGCCAGCAGCCAAGTCCACGGCTTAGCGGGAGGGCCGCGGGAGACCCAGTACTTC	CASSQVHGLAGGPRETQYF
TRBD2	-	TRBV11-3	TRBJ2-3	TGTGCCAGCAGCTGGACTAGCGGGCCCCCCCGGGGTACAGATACGCAGTATTTT	CASSWTSGPPRGTDTQYF
-	-	TRBV6-1	TRBJ1-2	TGTGCCAGCAGTGAGCCGAATCGGGGGGGCTACACCTTC	CASSEPNRGGYTF
TRBD2	few	TRBV4-1	TRBJ2-1	TGCGCCAGCAGCCAAGGCCTGACCTGGGGACTAGCGGGGGTCCCTTGGGAGCAGTTCTTC	CASSQGLTWGLAGVPWEQFF